This T cell receptor beta chain was sequenced during a study of shared clonotypes between healthy human individuals. A word on this clone: Its antigen is not known.

Study-level points and caveats: Larger richness was generally estimated for naive than memory subsets. Generation probability values for non-shared clonotypes were lower than those for clonotypes shared by all four donors.

The CDR3 length is 16 residues. Losses at the gene ends were 5 bases for V and 5 bases for J; bases not matched to a gene: 14. Per germline, CDR1 SGHAT and CDR2 FQNNGV. CD45RA+ naive and CD45RA-negative memory subsets were separated from CD4+ cells. Assay: immunoSEQ multiplex PCR; the TCRdb copy retains only in-frame clones and omits some. Of a few million clones in the sample, more than 90% were seen once. Sequences were obtained from naive CD4+ T cells sorted from blood. The subset denotes: CD45RA+ positively selected. This sequence originates from a man younger than 35 in good health. The V call is TRBV11-2, the J call TRBJ2-5; 7 nucleotides align to TRBD2. CDR3 sequence reads: CASSHTGSGPQETQYF. In nucleotides, the CDR3 is TGTGCCAGCAGCCACACAGGTAGCGGGCCCCAGGAGACCCAGTACTTC.